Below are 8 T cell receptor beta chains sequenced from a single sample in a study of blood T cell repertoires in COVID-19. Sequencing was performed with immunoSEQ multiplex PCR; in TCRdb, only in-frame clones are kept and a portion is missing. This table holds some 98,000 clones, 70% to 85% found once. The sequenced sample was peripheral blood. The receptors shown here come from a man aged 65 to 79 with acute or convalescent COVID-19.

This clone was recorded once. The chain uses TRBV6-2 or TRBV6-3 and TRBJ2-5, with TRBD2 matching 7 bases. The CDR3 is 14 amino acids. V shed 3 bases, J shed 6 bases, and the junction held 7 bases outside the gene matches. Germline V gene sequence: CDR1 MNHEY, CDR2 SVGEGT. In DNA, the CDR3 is TGTGCCAGCAGTTATTCCGGGAGGTTAAAGACCCAGTACTTC. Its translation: CASSYSGRLKTQYF.

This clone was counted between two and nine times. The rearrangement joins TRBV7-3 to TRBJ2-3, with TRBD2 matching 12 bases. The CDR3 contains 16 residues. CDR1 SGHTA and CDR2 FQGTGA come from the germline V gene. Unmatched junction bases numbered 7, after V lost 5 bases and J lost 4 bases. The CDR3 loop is CASSRGLAGTADTQYF. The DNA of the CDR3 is TGTGCCAGCAGCCGTGGACTAGCGGGAACGGCAGATACGCAGTATTTT.

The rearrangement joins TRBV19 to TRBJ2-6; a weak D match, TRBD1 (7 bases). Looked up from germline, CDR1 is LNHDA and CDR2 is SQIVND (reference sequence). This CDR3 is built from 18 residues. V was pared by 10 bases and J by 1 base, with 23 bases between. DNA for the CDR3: TGTGCCACCAAAGGGGTGGAGGGGGCTTTTTCTGGGGCCAACGTCCTGACTTTC. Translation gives CATKGVEGAFSGANVLTF.

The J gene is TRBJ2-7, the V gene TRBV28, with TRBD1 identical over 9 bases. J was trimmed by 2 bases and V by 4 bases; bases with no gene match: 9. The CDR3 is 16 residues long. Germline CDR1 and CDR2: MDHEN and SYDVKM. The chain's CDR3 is CASSSPTGGIPYEQYF. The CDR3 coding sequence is TGTGCCAGCAGTTCCCCGACAGGGGGTATCCCCTACGAGCAGTACTTC.

The CDR3, as DNA: TGTGCCAGCAGGCGGGGCCCCTCCGAGCAGTACTTC. Its protein product is CASRRGPSEQYF. The chain carries TRBV28 and TRBJ2-7; weak D call: TRBD2 (6 bases). The V end lost 6 bases, the J end lost 6 bases, and 12 bases lay between the germline ends. Looked up from germline, CDR1 is MDHEN and CDR2 is SYDVKM. The CDR3 sequence is 12 residues long. The whole variable domain, filled in from reference TRBV28 and TRBJ2-7, reads DVKVTQSSRYLVKRTGEKVFLECVQDMDHENMFWYRQDPGLGLRLIYFSYDVKMKEKGDIPEGYSVSREKKERFSLILESASTNQTSMYLCASRRGPSEQYFGPGTRLTVT.

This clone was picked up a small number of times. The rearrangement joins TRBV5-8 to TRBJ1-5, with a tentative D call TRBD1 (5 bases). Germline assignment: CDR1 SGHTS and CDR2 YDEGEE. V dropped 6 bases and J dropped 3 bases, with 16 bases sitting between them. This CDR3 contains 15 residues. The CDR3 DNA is TGTGCCAGCACTCGCCTGGCAGGGAACAATCAGCCCCAGCATTTT. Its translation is CASTRLAGNNQPQHF.

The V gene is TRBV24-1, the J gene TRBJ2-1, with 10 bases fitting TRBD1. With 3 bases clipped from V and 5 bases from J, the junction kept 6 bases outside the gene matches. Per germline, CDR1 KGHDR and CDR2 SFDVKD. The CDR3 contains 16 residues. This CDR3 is CATSDRQGAHNNEQFF. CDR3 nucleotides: TGTGCCACCAGTGATCGACAGGGGGCGCACAACAATGAGCAGTTCTTC.

The CDR3 region has the DNA TGTGCCAGCAGTGAAAGTAACGGTGAAAAACTGTTTTTT. Residues: CASSESNGEKLFF. The V call is TRBV6-1, the J call TRBJ1-4, with D unresolved. V shed 2 bases and J shed 7 bases, with 8 bases lying between them. This CDR3 is 13 amino acids long. Germline V CDR1 and CDR2: MNHNS, SASEGT.